One and the same sample provided the 25 T cell receptor beta chains below, sequenced in a study of T cell responses to AZD1222 COVID-19 vaccine. Sequenced by immunoSEQ multiplex PCR; TCRdb stores in-frame clones only, minus some. The repertoire holds roughly 120,000 clones, with more than 75% as singletons. Source: peripheral blood, taken on day 0 of AZD1222 vaccination. These receptors were collected from an adult in good health.

In this sample, this clone turned up once. The gene calls are TRBV19 and TRBJ1-5; D gene uncertain. The CDR3 runs 14 residues. V was cut by 9 bases and J by 0 bases, with 12 bases left in between. The germline V gene encodes CDR1 LNHDA and CDR2 SQIVND (reference sequence). The DNA for the CDR3 is TGTGCCAGCGCCAGGCCATCTAGCAATCAGCCCCAGCATTTT. Protein sequence: CASARPSSNQPQHF.

The chain employs TRBV5-4 and TRBJ1-5; 9 bases agree with TRBD1. This CDR3 contains 13 residues. V lost 4 bases and J lost 7; bases outside the gene matches: 3. The germline V gene encodes CDR1 SGHNT and CDR2 YYREEE (reference sequence). DNA of the CDR3: TGTGCCAGCAGCGGAGGACAGGGGCAGCCCCAGCATTTT. It yields the protein CASSGGQGQPQHF. Full variable domain (outside the CDR3, taken from reference TRBV5-4 and TRBJ1-5): ETGVTQSPTHLIKTRGQQVTLRCSSQSGHNTVSWYQQALGQGPQFIFQYYREEENGRGNFPPRFSGLQFPNYSSELNVNALELDDSALYLCASSGGQGQPQHFGDGTRLSIL.

The V gene is TRBV28, the J gene TRBJ1-5; D is uncertain. Deletions cut 7 bases from V and 6 bases from J, with 13 bases between. Germline-derived CDR1 and CDR2 are MDHEN and SYDVKM. The CDR3 is 13 amino acids. CDR3 region: CASTRRNGQPQHF. CDR3 sequence (DNA): TGTGCCAGCACGCGACGGAACGGTCAGCCCCAGCATTTT.

The DNA for the CDR3 is TGTGCCAGCAGTTACTCCGTAGTACTTCCGACAGATACGCAGTATTTT. It specifies CASSYSVVLPTDTQYF. J is TRBJ2-3 and V is TRBV6-5, with D hard to call. The length of the CDR3 is 16 residues. Germline V gives CDR1 MNHEY, CDR2 SVGAGI. V was trimmed by 0 bases and J by 3 bases, leaving 13 bases between them.

This clone came up a few times. This sequence joins TRBV21-1 and TRBJ2-5; the table's D call, TRBD2, was not checked against the DNA. TRBV21-1 is a known pseudogene. The CDR3 sequence is 11 residues long. The CDR3 region is CASSKRETQYF. The CDR3 nucleotides are TGTGCCAGCAGCAAACGGGAGACCCAGTACTTC.

The chain joins TRBV3-1 (or the pseudogene TRBV3-2) to TRBJ2-2; no firm D call. V was trimmed by 1 base and J by 6 bases, leaving 6 bases between them. Per germline, CDR1 LGHDT and CDR2 YNNKEL (reference sequence). CDR3 length: 13 residues. The CDR3 bases are TGTGCCAGCAGCCAAGCGTCAGCCGGGGAGCTGTTTTTT. This translates into CASSQASAGELFF.

This clone was seen a single time. The chain links TRBV6-1 to TRBJ1-5; 7 positions agree with TRBD1. Germline V CDR1 and CDR2: MNHNS, SASEGT. J was trimmed by 2 bases and V by 1 base; bases with no gene match: 5. The CDR3 totals 16 residues. CDR3 loop: CASSEVDRVGNQPQHF. In DNA, the CDR3 is TGTGCCAGCAGTGAAGTAGACAGGGTTGGCAATCAGCCCCAGCATTTT.

The chain carries TRBV6-6 and TRBJ1-1; no clear D. V was clipped by 10 bases and J by 3 bases, with 9 bases between them. The CDR3 length is 11 residues. Germline assignment: CDR1 MNHNY and CDR2 SVGAGI (reference sequence). The CDR3 nucleotides are TGTGCCACCCTAGTTTACACTGAAGCTTTCTTT. Amino acids: CATLVYTEAFF.

This chain links TRBV6-2 or TRBV6-3 with TRBJ2-1; 8 bases line up with TRBD2. Trimming removed 0 bases from V and 6 bases from J; junction bases left unmatched: 7. Looked up from germline, CDR1 is MNHEY and CDR2 is SVGEGT. This CDR3 comprises 16 residues. CDR3 nucleotides: TGTGCCAGCAGTTACTCGGGGCGGGAGGCCCTCAATGAGCAGTTCTTC. Encoded protein: CASSYSGREALNEQFF.

This clone was seen a single time. The genes are TRBV6-1 and TRBJ2-7; 7 bases match TRBD1. CDR1 and CDR2 from the germline V gene are MNHNS and SASEGT. V was clipped by 3 bases and J by 6 bases; unmatched bases: 11. The length of the CDR3 is 15 residues. CDR3 sequence: CASSDALKTGIEQYF. The DNA of the CDR3 is TGTGCCAGCAGTGATGCCTTAAAGACAGGGATCGAGCAGTACTTC.

The gene calls are TRBV19 and TRBJ1-1; D not certain. Germline CDR1 is LNHDA and CDR2 is SQIVND (reference sequence). The CDR3 extends over 13 amino acids. Trimming shortened V by 3 bases and J by 0 bases, and 5 bases separated the two germline ends. CDR3 nucleotide sequence: TGTGCCAGTAGTATGGCGGTGAACACTGAAGCTTTCTTT. Translated, it gives CASSMAVNTEAFF.

The chain joins TRBV19 to TRBJ1-5; no clear D gene. The V and J ends lost 8 bases and 10 bases respectively, with 18 bases between them. CDR1 is LNHDA, CDR2 SQIVND, per germline (reference sequence). The CDR3 length is 13 residues. CDR3 in amino acids: CASSEGAGRPQHF. The DNA of the CDR3 is TGTGCCAGTTCAGAGGGCGCCGGTCGCCCCCAGCATTTT.

The chain recombines TRBV6-5 with TRBJ2-7, with TRBD1 identical over 8 bases. The CDR3 loop spans 14 amino acids. Germline values: CDR1 MNHEY, CDR2 SVGAGI. J gave up 6 bases and V 6 bases, and 10 bases lay outside the gene matches. CDR3 protein: CASRAGTGMGEQYF. The DNA for the CDR3 is TGTGCCAGCAGGGCCGGGACAGGAATGGGCGAGCAGTACTTC.

The J gene is TRBJ2-2, the V gene TRBV5-5; tentative D call: TRBD1 (6 bases). The germline CDR1 and CDR2 sequences are SGHKS and YYEKEE (reference sequence). The CDR3 contains 15 residues. Deletions cut 0 bases from V and 4 bases from J, with 10 bases between. The chain's CDR3 is CASSLGQGITGELFF. As DNA, the CDR3 is TGTGCCAGCAGCTTGGGTCAGGGGATCACCGGGGAGCTGTTTTTT.

In its sample, this clone was seen once. This rearrangement joins TRBV28 to TRBJ2-7; 9 nucleotides line up with TRBD1. The V gene end was trimmed by 6 bases and the J gene end by 7 bases; junction bases not matched to a gene: 16. Germline CDR1 is MDHEN and CDR2 is SYDVKM. This CDR3 is built from 16 residues. The CDR3 loop reads CASSLQGARDPCEQYF. CDR3 DNA sequence: TGTGCCAGCAGCCTACAGGGGGCTCGGGACCCTTGTGAGCAGTACTTC.

V is TRBV18 and J is TRBJ2-7; TRBD1 matches 9 bases. The CDR3 contains 15 residues. V lost 4 bases, J lost 1 base, and 5 bases stayed unmatched. Germline V gives CDR1 KGHSH, CDR2 LQKENI. The CDR3 here is CASSRPGQGSYEQYF. DNA of the CDR3: TGTGCCAGCTCACGACCGGGACAGGGTTCCTACGAGCAGTACTTC.

The chain recombines TRBV4-3 with TRBJ2-7; D remains unclear. Trimming took off 2 bases at V and 4 bases at J, with 12 bases between the two ends. This CDR3 comprises 14 residues. CDR1 and CDR2 (germline): LGHNA, YSLEER. The CDR3 DNA reads as TGCGCCAGCAGCCAACTCGTGGGTTTATACGAGCAGTACTTC. Protein sequence: CASSQLVGLYEQYF.

The chain is built from TRBV19 and TRBJ2-1; D could derive from TRBD1 or TRBD2 (6 bases each). The length of the CDR3 is 16 residues. Germline CDR1 and CDR2: LNHDA and SQIVND (reference sequence). The V and J ends lost 3 bases and 6 bases respectively, with 18 bases between them. CDR3 sequence: CASSIRRNREVNEQFF. The CDR3 DNA reads as TGTGCCAGTAGTATCCGACGGAACAGGGAGGTCAATGAGCAGTTCTTC. Full variable domain (rest looked up from reference TRBV19 and TRBJ2-1): DGGITQSPKYLFRKEGQNVTLSCEQNLNHDAMYWYRQDPGQGLRLIYYSQIVNDFQKGDIAEGYSVSREKKESFPLTVTSAQKNPTAFYLCASSIRRNREVNEQFFGPGTRLTVL.

This clone has just one count. This rearrangement joins TRBV19 to TRBJ1-2; TRBD1 agrees at 9 bases. V was pared by 11 bases and J by 5 bases, with 6 bases of the junction left unmatched. This CDR3 is built from 12 residues. The germline gives CDR1 LNHDA, CDR2 SQIVND (reference sequence). The CDR3 sequence: CAAGQGRYGYTF. In DNA, the CDR3 is TGTGCCGCTGGACAGGGGAGGTATGGCTACACCTTC.

The chain employs TRBV6-6 and TRBJ2-7; 10 bases agree with TRBD1. The CDR3 spans 15 residues. Germline assignment: CDR1 MNHNY and CDR2 SVGAGI (reference sequence). With 5 bases clipped from V and 7 bases from J, the junction kept 11 bases outside the gene matches. The CDR3 nucleotides read TGTGCCAGCAGTGACCCGGGACAGGGGCCTTGGGAGCAGTACTTC. Encoded protein: CASSDPGQGPWEQYF.

The chain uses TRBV7-2 and TRBJ1-2; unclear D gene. Trimming took off 4 bases at V and 8 bases at J, with 17 bases between the two ends. The CDR3 consists of 14 residues. The V gene's germline CDR1 is SGHTA and CDR2 FQGNSA. CDR3 bases: TGTGCCAGCAGCTCCGGGCCCGTCGAGGGAGGCTACACCTTC. Its protein is CASSSGPVEGGYTF.

The chain has TRBV6-2 or TRBV6-3 and TRBJ1-3; D possibly corresponds to TRBD1 (5 bases). V was cut by 6 bases and J by 0 bases, with 18 bases left in between. CDR3 size: 17 residues. The V gene's germline CDR1 is MNHEY and CDR2 SVGEGT. This CDR3 is CASSLGAGGSSGNTIYF. CDR3 coding DNA: TGTGCCAGCAGCCTCGGGGCCGGCGGGAGCTCTGGAAACACCATATATTTT.

V is TRBV2 and J is TRBJ2-2; 9 positions agree with TRBD2. The CDR3 has 16 residues. Unmatched junction bases numbered 10, after V lost 6 bases and J lost 5 bases. In germline, CDR1 is SNHLY, CDR2 FYNNEI. The CDR3 loop reads CASSLLSGSGTGELFF. Here the CDR3 DNA reads TGTGCCAGCAGCCTTCTTAGCGGGAGTGGAACCGGGGAGCTGTTTTTT.

This chain uses TRBV18 with TRBJ1-2, with 7 positions matching TRBD1. The CDR3 runs to 16 residues. Losses at the gene ends were 0 bases for V and 4 bases for J; bases not matched to a gene: 8. Germline CDR1 and CDR2: KGHSH and LQKENI. CDR3 nucleotide sequence: TGTGCCAGCTCACCACCGGTCACAGGGGCTCCCTATGGCTACACCTTC. Its protein product is CASSPPVTGAPYGYTF.

The chain carries TRBV5-1 and TRBJ2-3; D possibly corresponds to TRBD1 (5 bases). V was pared by 2 bases and J by 3 bases, with 10 bases between. This CDR3 has 14 residues. Germline-derived CDR1 and CDR2 are SGHRS and YFSETQ. CDR3 DNA: TGCGCCAGCAGCTTCCCACAGGAGACAGATACGCAGTATTTT. This codes for CASSFPQETDTQYF.